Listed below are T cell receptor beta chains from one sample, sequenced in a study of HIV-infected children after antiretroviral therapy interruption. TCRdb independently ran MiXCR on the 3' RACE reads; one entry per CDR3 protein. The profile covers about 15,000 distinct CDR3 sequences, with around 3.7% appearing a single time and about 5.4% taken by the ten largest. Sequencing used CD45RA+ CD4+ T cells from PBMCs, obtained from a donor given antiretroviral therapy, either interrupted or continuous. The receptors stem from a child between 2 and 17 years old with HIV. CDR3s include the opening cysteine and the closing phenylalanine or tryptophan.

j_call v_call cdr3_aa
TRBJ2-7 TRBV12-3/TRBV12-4 CASSRGQGEQYF
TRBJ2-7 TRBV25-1 CASSESGQGLNEQYF
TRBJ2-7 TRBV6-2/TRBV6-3 CASSRAGSGTGRSEQYF
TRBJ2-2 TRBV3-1 CASSQRLAANTGELFF
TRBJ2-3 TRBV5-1 CASSSMTPTQYF
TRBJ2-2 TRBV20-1 CSARNPRGADTGELFF
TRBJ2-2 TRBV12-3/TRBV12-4 CASSFVSTEDWLFF
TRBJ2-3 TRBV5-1 CASGLAGDTVDTQYF
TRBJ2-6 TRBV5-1 CASSLRQGGANVLTF
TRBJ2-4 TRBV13 CASSLGGSQNTLYF
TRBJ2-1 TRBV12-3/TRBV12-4 CASNLVSGGNNEQFF
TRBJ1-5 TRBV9 CASSAGAENQPQHF
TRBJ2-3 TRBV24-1 CATSGRGGGTDTQYF
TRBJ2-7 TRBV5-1 CASSLDRSKSYEQYF
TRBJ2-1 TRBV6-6 CASSSLNGNEQFF
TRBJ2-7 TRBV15 CATSRIWDSSYEQYF
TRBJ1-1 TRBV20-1 CSARTPPPGRAFF
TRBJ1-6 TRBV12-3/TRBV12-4 CASSLVTGVGSPLHF
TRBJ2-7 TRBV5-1 CASSRTGDSYEQYF
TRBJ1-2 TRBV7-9 CASSRGELLLNYGYTF
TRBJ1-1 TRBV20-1 CSAPDPELTTEAFF
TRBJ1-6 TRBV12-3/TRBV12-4 CASSLFRPDNSPLHF
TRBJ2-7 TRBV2 CASNGGPLLYEQYF
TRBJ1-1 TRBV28 CASSRRQGAFF
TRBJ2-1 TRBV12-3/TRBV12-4 CASTPRGTSSYNEQFF
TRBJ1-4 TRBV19 CASSTYSGREEGKLFF
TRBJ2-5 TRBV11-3 CASSRGQGALETQYF
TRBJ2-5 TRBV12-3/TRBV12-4 CASTDRQGQETQYF
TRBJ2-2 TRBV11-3 CASSLEGTRGTGELFF
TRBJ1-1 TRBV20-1 CSARLPSSTRDTEAFF
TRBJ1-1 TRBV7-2 CASSLYIAEAFF
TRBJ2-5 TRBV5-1 CASSLANREETQYF
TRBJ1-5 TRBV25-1 CASSESGLRGHQPQHF
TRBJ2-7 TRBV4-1 CASSPKEGEGSSYEQYF
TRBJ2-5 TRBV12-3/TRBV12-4 CASSLRPGGETQYF
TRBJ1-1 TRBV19 CASSGPPAEAFF
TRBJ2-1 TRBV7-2 CASSLGQLNEQFF
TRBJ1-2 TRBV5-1 CASSFGTGYTSYGYTF
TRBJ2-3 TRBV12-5 CASGSEQGVRSDTQYF
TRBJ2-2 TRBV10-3 CAISATWTGELFF
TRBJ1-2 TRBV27 CASSSRDSGYTF
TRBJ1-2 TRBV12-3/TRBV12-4 CASSMDRGTNYGYTF
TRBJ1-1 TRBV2 CASSALEGGTEAFF
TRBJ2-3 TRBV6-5 CASGQGLADTQYF
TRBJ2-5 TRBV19 CASSILGAQDTQYF
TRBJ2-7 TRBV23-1 CASSNGAYYEQYF
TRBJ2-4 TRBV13 CASSLPGGNIQYF
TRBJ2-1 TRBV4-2 CASSQDVAGVGHNEQFF